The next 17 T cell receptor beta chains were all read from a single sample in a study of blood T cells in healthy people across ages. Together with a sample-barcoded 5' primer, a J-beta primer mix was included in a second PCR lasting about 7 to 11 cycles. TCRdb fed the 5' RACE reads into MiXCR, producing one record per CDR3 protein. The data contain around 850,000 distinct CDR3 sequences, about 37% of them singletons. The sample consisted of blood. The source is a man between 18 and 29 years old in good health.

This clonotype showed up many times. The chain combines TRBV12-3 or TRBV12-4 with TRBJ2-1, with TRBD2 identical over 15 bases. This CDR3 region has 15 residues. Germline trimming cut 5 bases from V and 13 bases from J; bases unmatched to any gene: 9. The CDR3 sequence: CASSPRGLAGGRQFF. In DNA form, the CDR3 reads TGTGCCAGCAGTCCCCGGGGACTAGCGGGGGGCCGTCAGTTCTTC.

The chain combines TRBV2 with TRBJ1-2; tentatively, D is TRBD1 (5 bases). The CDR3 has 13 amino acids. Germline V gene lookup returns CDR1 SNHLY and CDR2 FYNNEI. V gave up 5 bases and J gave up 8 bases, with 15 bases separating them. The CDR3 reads CASSPAWGDGYTF. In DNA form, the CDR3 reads TGTGCCAGCAGTCCTGCTTGGGGGGACGGCTACACCTTC.

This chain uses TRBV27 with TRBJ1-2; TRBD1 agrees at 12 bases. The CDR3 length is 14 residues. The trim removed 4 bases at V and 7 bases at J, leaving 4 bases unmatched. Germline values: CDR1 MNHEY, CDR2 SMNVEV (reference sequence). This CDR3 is CASSSGQGAAGYTF. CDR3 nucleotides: TGTGCCAGCAGTTCGGGACAGGGGGCTGCTGGCTACACCTTC.

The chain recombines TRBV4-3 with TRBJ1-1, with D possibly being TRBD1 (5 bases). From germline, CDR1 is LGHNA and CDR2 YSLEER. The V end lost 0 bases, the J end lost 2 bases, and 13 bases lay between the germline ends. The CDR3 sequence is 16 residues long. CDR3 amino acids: CASSQDQTAVNTEAFF. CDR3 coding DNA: TGCGCCAGCAGCCAAGATCAGACAGCGGTTAACACTGAAGCTTTCTTT.

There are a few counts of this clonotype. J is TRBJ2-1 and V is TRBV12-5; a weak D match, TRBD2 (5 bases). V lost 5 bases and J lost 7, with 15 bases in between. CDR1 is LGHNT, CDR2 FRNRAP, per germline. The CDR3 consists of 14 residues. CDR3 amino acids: CASGPEGPGNEQFF. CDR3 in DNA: TGTGCTAGTGGTCCCGAAGGGCCGGGGAATGAGCAGTTCTTC. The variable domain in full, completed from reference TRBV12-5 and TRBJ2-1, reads DARVTQTPRHKVTEMGQEVTMRCQPILGHNTVFWYRQTMMQGLELLAYFRNRAPLDDSGMPKDRFSAEMPDATLATLKIQPSEPRDSAVYFCASGPEGPGNEQFFGPGTRLTVL.

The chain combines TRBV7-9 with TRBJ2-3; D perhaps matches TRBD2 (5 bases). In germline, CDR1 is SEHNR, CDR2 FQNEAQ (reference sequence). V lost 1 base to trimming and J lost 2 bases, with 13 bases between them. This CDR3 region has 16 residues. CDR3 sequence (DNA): TGTGCCAGCAGCTTAGGTGGACTCCCCCACACAGATACGCAGTATTTT. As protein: CASSLGGLPHTDTQYF.

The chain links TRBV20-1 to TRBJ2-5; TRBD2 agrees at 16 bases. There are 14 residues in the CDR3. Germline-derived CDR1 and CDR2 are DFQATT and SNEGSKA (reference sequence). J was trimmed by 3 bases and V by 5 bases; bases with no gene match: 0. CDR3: CSAGTSGGEETQYF. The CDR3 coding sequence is TGCAGTGCTGGGACTAGCGGGGGGGAAGAGACCCAGTACTTC.

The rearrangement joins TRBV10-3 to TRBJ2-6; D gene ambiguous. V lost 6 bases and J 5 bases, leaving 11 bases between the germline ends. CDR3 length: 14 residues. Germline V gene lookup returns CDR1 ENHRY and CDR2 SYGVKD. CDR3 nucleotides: TGTGCCATCAGGGACGGTTCATGGGCCAACGTCCTGACTTTC. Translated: CAIRDGSWANVLTF.

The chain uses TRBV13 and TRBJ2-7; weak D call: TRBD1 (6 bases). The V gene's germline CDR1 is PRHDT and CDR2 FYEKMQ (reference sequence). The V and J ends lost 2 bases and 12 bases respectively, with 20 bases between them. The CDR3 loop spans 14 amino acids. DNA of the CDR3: TGTGCCAGCAGCTTACTGGGGGACAAAAACATTCGGTACTTC. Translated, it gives CASSLLGDKNIRYF.

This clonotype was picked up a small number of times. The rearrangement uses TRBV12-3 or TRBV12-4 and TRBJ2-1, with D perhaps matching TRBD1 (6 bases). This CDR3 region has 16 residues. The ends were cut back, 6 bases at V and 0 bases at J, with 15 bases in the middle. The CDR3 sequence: CASRPSTGSSYNEQFF. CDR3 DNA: TGTGCCAGCAGGCCCTCAACAGGGAGCTCCTACAATGAGCAGTTCTTC.

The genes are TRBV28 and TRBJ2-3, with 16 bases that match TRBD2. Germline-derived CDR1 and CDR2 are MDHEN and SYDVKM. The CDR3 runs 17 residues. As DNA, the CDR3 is TGTGTCACATCCGGGACTAGCGGGGGGGTCTTCACAGATACGCAGTATTTT. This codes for CVTSGTSGGVFTDTQYF.

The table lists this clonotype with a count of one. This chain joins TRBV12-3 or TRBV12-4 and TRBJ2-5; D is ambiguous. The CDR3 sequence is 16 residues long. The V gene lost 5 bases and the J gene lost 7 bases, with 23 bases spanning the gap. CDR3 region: CASSDSPGPRTGTQYF. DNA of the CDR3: TGTGCCAGCAGTGATTCCCCGGGCCCGCGAACGGGGACCCAGTACTTC.

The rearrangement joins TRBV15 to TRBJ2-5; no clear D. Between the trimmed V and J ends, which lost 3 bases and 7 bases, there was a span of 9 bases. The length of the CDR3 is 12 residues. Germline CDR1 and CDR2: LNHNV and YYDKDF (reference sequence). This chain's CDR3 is CATSSQTGTQYF. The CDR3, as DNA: TGTGCCACCAGCAGTCAGACTGGGACCCAGTACTTC.

DNA for the CDR3: TGTGCCAGCAGCCAGTCTTCCGGATACGAGCAGTACTTC. This encodes CASSQSSGYEQYF. The rearrangement uses TRBV14 and TRBJ2-7; D gene uncertain. The CDR3 has 13 amino acids. Germline V lookup: CDR1 SGHDN, CDR2 FVKESK. Trimming took 3 bases from V and 4 from J, leaving 10 bases between them.

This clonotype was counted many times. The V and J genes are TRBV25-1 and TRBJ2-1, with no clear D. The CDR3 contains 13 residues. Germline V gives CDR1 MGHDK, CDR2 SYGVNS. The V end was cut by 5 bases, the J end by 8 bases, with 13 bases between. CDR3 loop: CASSLRVSHEQFF. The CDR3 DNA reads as TGTGCCAGCAGTCTAAGGGTAAGCCATGAGCAGTTCTTC. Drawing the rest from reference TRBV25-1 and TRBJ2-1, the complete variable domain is EADIYQTPRYLVIGTGKKITLECSQTMGHDKMYWYQQDPGMELHLIHYSYGVNSTEKGDLSSESTVSRIRTEHFPLTLESARPSHTSQYLCASSLRVSHEQFFGPGTRLTVL.

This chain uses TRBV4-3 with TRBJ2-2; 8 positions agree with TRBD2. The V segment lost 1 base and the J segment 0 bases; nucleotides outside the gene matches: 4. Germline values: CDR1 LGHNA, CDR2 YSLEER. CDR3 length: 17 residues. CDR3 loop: CASSQGPGLANTGELFF. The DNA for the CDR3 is TGCGCCAGCAGCCAAGGTCCGGGACTAGCGAACACCGGGGAGCTGTTTTTT.

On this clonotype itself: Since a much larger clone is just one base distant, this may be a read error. Here the CDR3 DNA reads TGCAGTGCTAGGAGCGAGGACGAGCAGTACTTC. Translating gives CSARSEDEQYF. The chain uses TRBV20-1 and TRBJ2-7; D ambiguous. Germline lookup yields CDR1 DFQATT and CDR2 SNEGSKA (reference sequence). The CDR3 is 11 residues long. V dropped 3 bases and J dropped 5 bases, with 8 bases sitting between them.